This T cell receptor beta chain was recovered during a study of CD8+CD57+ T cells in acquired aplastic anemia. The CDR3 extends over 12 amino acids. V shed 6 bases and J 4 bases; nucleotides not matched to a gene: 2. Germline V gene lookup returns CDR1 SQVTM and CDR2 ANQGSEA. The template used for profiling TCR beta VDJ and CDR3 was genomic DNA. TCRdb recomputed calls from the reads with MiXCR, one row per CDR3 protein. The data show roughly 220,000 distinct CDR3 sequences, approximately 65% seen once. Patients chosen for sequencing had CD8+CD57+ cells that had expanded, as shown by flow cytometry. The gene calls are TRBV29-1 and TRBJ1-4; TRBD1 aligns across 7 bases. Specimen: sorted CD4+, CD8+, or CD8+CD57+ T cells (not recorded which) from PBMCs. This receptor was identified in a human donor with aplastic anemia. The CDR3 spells CSVGQFNEKLFF. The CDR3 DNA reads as TGCAGCGTGGGACAGTTTAATGAAAAACTGTTTTTT.